These T cell receptor beta chains were read from a single sample in a study of cytomegalovirus exposure and HLA in healthy donors. Here immunoSEQ multiplex PCR was the method, and the copy in TCRdb shows in-frame clones only, minus some. The profile shows more than 50,000 clones, less than 85% of them singletons. The specimen sequenced was PBMCs. Receptors were obtained from a woman aged 60-75 years in good health and CMV-seropositive. Both conserved end residues are part of each CDR3. The D gene is left open where the match is weak. The size field is filled for only some rows; it gives once, few, many or a size class.

14	TRBJ2-7	TRBV5-8	-	-	CASSSWQGMGEQYF	TGTGCCAGCAGCTCATGGCAGGGGATGGGCGAGCAGTACTTC
16	TRBJ1-2	TRBV13	-	-	CASSLQAFAEGYGYTF	TGTGCCAGCAGCTTACAAGCCTTCGCCGAGGGCTATGGCTACACCTTC
17	TRBJ1-1	TRBV4-1	-	-	CASSPWASQMVNTEAFF	TGCGCCAGCAGCCCGTGGGCCAGCCAGATGGTGAACACTGAAGCTTTCTTT
13	TRBJ1-1	TRBV7-6	-	-	CASSPSLNTEAFF	TGTGCCAGCAGTCCGTCTCTGAACACTGAAGCTTTCTTT
16	TRBJ2-7	TRBV19	-	-	CASSISLAIGEWEQYF	TGTGCCAGTAGTATATCTTTGGCCATCGGGGAATGGGAGCAGTACTTC
15	TRBJ1-1	TRBV5-6	-	-	CASSLGAYRDTEAFF	TGTGCCAGCAGCTTGGGCGCCTATCGGGACACTGAAGCTTTCTTT
15	TRBJ1-1	TRBV5-6	-	TRBD1	CASSFSPGGNTEAFF	TGTGCCAGCAGCTTCTCGCCAGGGGGGAACACTGAAGCTTTCTTT
14	TRBJ1-1	TRBV5-6	medium-sized	-	CASSLSGGSTEAFF	TGTGCCAGCAGCTTGTCGGGGGGGTCGACTGAAGCTTTCTTT
15	TRBJ1-1	TRBV9	-	TRBD1	CASSVRDSMNTEAFF	TGTGCCAGCAGCGTACGGGACAGCATGAACACTGAAGCTTTCTTT
13	TRBJ1-1	TRBV27	once	TRBD1	CASRRQGYTEAFF	TGTGCCAGCAGGAGACAGGGCTACACTGAAGCTTTCTTT
14	TRBJ1-6	TRBV4-3	-	-	CASSQELVGSPLHF	TGCGCCAGCAGCCAAGAACTTGTTGGTTCACCCCTCCACTTT
17	TRBJ2-1	TRBV25-1	-	TRBD2	CARSGLAGGPFVNEQFF	TGTGCCAGATCGGGACTAGCGGGGGGGCCTTTCGTCAATGAGCAGTTCTTC
16	TRBJ2-1	TRBV15	-	TRBD2	CATSRVRLAGDNEQFF	TGTGCCACCAGCAGAGTGAGACTAGCGGGGGACAATGAGCAGTTCTTC
14	TRBJ2-1	TRBV5-1	once	TRBD1	CASSSDRGLPEPFF	TGCGCCAGCAGCTCGGACAGGGGGCTTCCTGAGCCGTTCTTC
15	TRBJ1-1	TRBV6-5	-	TRBD1	CATQKRDRLNTEAFF	TGTGCCACCCAGAAGCGGGACAGGCTGAACACTGAAGCTTTCTTT
13	TRBJ1-3	TRBV2	-	-	CASSEGPGDTIYF	TGTGCCAGCAGTGAAGGCCCAGGGGACACCATATATTTT
17	TRBJ2-1	TRBV7-2	-	-	CASSLVGTNQGLNEQFF	TGTGCCAGCAGCTTAGTTGGGACAAACCAGGGGCTCAATGAGCAGTTCTTC
15	TRBJ2-1	TRBV18	few	-	CASSPPAGSFNEQFF	TGTGCCAGCTCACCACCAGCCGGGTCGTTTAATGAGCAGTTCTTC
14	TRBJ2-7	TRBV18	-	-	CASSPGVFSYEQYF	TGTGCCAGCTCACCCGGGGTCTTCTCCTACGAGCAGTACTTC
16	TRBJ2-7	TRBV6-6	-	-	CASSYSSASSSYEQYF	TGTGCCAGCAGTTACTCGTCTGCCTCGAGCTCCTACGAGCAGTACTTC
17	TRBJ2-1	TRBV7-6	-	TRBD2	CASSFRTSGITYNEQFF	TGTGCCAGCAGCTTCCGGACTAGCGGGATAACCTACAATGAGCAGTTCTTC
16	TRBJ2-3	TRBV9	-	TRBD2	CASSVASGGATDTQYF	TGTGCCAGCAGCGTAGCTAGCGGGGGGGCCACAGATACGCAGTATTTT
14	TRBJ1-6	TRBV4-3	-	-	CASSQVGGNSPLHF	TGCGCCAGCAGCCAAGTGGGAGGAAATTCACCCCTCCACTTT
14	TRBJ1-6	TRBV19	few	-	CASSRAGANSPLHF	TGTGCCAGTAGTCGGGCAGGGGCTAATTCACCCCTCCACTTT
14	TRBJ1-1	TRBV2	few	-	CASSRDNLNTEAFF	TGTGCCAGCAGTAGGGACAACTTGAACACTGAAGCTTTCTTT
12	TRBJ1-6	TRBV2	-	-	CASSASSFPLHF	TGTGCCAGCAGTGCCTCCTCGTTCCCCCTCCACTTT
13	TRBJ2-1	TRBV6-5	-	TRBD2	CASKASGVDEQFF	TGTGCCAGCAAAGCTAGCGGGGTCGATGAGCAGTTCTTC
16	TRBJ2-1	TRBV7-9	few	TRBD1	CASSQEGQGVMNEQFF	TGTGCCAGCAGCCAAGAGGGACAGGGGGTCATGAATGAGCAGTTCTTC
19	TRBJ1-2	TRBV2	once	-	CASSPMRGQVLDGSYGYTF	TGTGCCAGCAGTCCCATGAGGGGCCAAGTTTTAGACGGGAGTTATGGCTACACCTTC
14	TRBJ1-1	TRBV7-6	-	-	CASSRTGMNTEAFF	TGTGCCAGCAGCCGTACAGGGATGAACACTGAAGCTTTCTTT
14	TRBJ1-5	TRBV28	-	-	CASIQQGSNQPQHF	TGTGCCAGCATCCAACAGGGAAGCAATCAGCCCCAGCATTTT
14	TRBJ2-6	TRBV4-1	few	-	CASSQPRGANVLTF	TGCGCCAGCAGCCAGCCTAGGGGGGCCAACGTCCTGACTTTC
14	TRBJ2-7	TRBV5-1	-	TRBD1	CASSSGQGVDEQYF	TGCGCCAGCAGCTCCGGACAGGGTGTAGACGAGCAGTACTTC
12	TRBJ1-1	TRBV6-5	-	-	CASSHGGTEAFF	TGTGCCAGCAGCCACGGGGGCACTGAAGCTTTCTTT
15	TRBJ2-1	TRBV4-1	-	TRBD2	CASSQGLATYNEQFF	TGCGCCAGCAGCCAAGGACTAGCCACTTACAATGAGCAGTTCTTC
14	TRBJ1-2	TRBV19	once	TRBD1	CASSISGGFYGYTF	TGTGCCAGTAGTATTTCAGGGGGCTTCTATGGCTACACCTTC
16	TRBJ2-1	TRBV7-2	-	TRBD2	CASSPSMGGLYNEQFF	TGTGCCAGCAGCCCGTCTATGGGGGGGTTATACAATGAGCAGTTCTTC
16	TRBJ1-1	TRBV6-5	-	-	CASSYKASLSNTEAFF	TGTGCCAGCAGTTACAAAGCGTCCTTATCGAACACTGAAGCTTTCTTT
15	TRBJ1-1	TRBV5-4	-	TRBD1	CASSLPGTGGTEAFF	TGTGCCAGCAGCTTGCCCGGGACAGGGGGCACTGAAGCTTTCTTT
14	TRBJ2-7	TRBV27	-	TRBD2	CASSPGTSVYEQYF	TGTGCCAGCAGTCCCGGGACTAGTGTCTACGAGCAGTACTTC
13	TRBJ1-1	TRBV9	-	-	CASSVDWNTEAFF	TGTGCCAGCAGCGTAGACTGGAACACTGAAGCTTTCTTT
12	TRBJ1-2	TRBV30	-	-	CAWEGHSGGYTF	TGTGCCTGGGAGGGACATTCGGGTGGCTACACCTTC
14	TRBJ1-2	TRBV4-3	-	TRBD1	CASSIRQGDYGYTF	TGCGCCAGCAGCATCCGACAGGGAGACTATGGCTACACCTTC
14	TRBJ2-5	TRBV7-9	-	-	CASSSLQGGGTQYF	TGTGCCAGCAGCTCGCTACAGGGCGGGGGGACCCAGTACTTC
17	TRBJ2-2	TRBV5-1	-	TRBD1	CASSTGAATTGTGELFF	TGCGCCAGCAGCACAGGGGCCGCTACTACCGGCACCGGGGAGCTGTTTTTT
14	TRBJ1-2	TRBV6-5	-	-	CASRGGARAYGYTF	TGTGCCAGCAGGGGGGGTGCGAGAGCCTATGGCTACACCTTC
12	TRBJ2-7	TRBV5-4	-	-	CASSFRDAEQYF	TGTGCCAGCAGCTTTCGAGATGCGGAGCAGTACTTC
15	TRBJ2-2	TRBV6-6	-	TRBD1	CASSSGQGAPGELFF	TGTGCCAGCAGTTCAGGACAGGGGGCGCCCGGGGAGCTGTTTTTT
15	TRBJ2-7	TRBV7-2	-	-	CASSLARRGVYEQYF	TGTGCCAGCAGCTTAGCGCGCAGGGGGGTATACGAGCAGTACTTC